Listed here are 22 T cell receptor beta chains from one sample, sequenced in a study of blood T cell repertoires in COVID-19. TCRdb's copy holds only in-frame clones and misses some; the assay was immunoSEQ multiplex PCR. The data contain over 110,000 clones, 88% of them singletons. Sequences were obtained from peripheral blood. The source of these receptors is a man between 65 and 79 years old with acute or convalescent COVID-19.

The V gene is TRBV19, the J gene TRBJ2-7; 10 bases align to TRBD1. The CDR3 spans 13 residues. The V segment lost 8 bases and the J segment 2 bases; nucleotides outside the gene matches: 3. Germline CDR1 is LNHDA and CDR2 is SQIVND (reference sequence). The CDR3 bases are TGTGCCAGTGGGGGACAGGGGACCTACGAGCAGTACTTC. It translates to CASGGQGTYEQYF. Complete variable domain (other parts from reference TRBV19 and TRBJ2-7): DGGITQSPKYLFRKEGQNVTLSCEQNLNHDAMYWYRQDPGQGLRLIYYSQIVNDFQKGDIAEGYSVSREKKESFPLTVTSAQKNPTAFYLCASGGQGTYEQYFGPGTRLTVT.

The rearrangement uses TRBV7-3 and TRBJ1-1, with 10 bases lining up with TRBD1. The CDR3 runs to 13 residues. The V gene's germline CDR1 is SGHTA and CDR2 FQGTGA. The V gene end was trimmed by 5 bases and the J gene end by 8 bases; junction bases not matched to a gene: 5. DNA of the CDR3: TGTGCCAGCAGCCCGAGGACAGGGGGAGAAGCTTTCTTT. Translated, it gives CASSPRTGGEAFF.

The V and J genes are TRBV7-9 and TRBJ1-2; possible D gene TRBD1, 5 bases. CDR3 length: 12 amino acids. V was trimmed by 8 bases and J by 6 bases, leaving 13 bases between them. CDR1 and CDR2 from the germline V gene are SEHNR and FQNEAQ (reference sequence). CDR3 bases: TGTGCCAGCGCCGATTGGGGGGATGGCTACACCTTC. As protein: CASADWGDGYTF.

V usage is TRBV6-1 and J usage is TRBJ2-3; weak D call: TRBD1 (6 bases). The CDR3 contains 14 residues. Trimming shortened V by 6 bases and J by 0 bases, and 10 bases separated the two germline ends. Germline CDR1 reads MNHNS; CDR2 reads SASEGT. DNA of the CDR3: TGTGCCAGCAGGAATACAGGGAGCACAGATACGCAGTATTTT. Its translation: CASRNTGSTDTQYF.

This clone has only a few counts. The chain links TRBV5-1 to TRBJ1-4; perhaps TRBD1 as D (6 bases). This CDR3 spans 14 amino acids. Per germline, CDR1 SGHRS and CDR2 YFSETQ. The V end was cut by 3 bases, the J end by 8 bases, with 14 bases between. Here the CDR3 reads CASSSGVLEEKLFF. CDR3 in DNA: TGCGCCAGCAGCTCAGGGGTCTTGGAAGAAAAACTGTTTTTT.

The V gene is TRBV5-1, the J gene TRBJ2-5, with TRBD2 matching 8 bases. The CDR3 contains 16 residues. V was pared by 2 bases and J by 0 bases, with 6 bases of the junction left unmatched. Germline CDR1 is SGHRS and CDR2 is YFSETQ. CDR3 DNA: TGCGCCAGCAGCTTTAGCACTAGCGGATACCAAGAGACCCAGTACTTC. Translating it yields CASSFSTSGYQETQYF.

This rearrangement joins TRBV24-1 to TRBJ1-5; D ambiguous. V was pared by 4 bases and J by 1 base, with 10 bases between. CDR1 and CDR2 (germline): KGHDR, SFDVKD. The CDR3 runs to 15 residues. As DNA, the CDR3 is TGTGCCACCAGTGAAGCCTTCGGGAGCAATCAGCCCCAGCATTTT. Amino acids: CATSEAFGSNQPQHF.

The CDR3 DNA sequence: TGTGCCAGTAGTCCCGACAGGGCGAACACTGAAGCTTTCTTT. It encodes CASSPDRANTEAFF. V gene TRBV19 combines with J gene TRBJ1-1; 7 bases fit TRBD1. The V and J ends lost 5 bases and 1 base, in that order; junction bases with no gene match: 4. The germline V gene encodes CDR1 LNHDA and CDR2 SQIVND (reference sequence). The CDR3 length is 14 residues.

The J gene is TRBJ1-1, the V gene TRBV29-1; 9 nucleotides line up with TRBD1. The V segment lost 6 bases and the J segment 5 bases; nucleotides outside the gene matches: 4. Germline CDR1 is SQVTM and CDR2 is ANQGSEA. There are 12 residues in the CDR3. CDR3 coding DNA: TGCAGCGTGGACAGGGGAGAGACTGAAGCTTTCTTT. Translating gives CSVDRGETEAFF.

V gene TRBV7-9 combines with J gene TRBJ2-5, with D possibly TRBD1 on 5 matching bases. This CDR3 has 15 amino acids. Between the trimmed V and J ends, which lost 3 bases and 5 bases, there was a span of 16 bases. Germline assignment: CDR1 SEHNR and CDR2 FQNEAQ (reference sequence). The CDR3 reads CASSLGQGRFETQYF. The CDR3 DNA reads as TGTGCCAGCAGCTTGGGGCAGGGCCGGTTCGAGACCCAGTACTTC.

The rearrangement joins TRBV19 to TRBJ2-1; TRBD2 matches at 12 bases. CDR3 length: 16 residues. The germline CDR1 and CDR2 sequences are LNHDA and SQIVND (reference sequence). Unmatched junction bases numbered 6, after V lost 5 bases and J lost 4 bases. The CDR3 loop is CASSVLGLAGYNEQFF. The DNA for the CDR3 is TGTGCCAGTAGTGTCCTCGGACTAGCGGGGTACAATGAGCAGTTCTTC.

Written as DNA, the CDR3 is TGTGCCAGCAGCCCGAACAGGGAATCCAATCAGCCCCAGCATTTT. It specifies CASSPNRESNQPQHF. V and J are TRBV7-2 and TRBJ1-5; the D gene is possibly TRBD1 (6 bases). The CDR3 length is 15 residues. V gave up 5 bases and J gave up 3 bases, with 14 bases separating them. Per the germline V gene, CDR1 is SGHTA and CDR2 is FQGNSA.

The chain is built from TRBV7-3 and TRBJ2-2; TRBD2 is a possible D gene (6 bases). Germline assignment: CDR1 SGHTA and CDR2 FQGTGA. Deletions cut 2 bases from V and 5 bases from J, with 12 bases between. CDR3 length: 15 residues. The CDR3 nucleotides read TGTGCCAGCAGCTTATTTAGCGGAGTAACCGGGGAGCTGTTTTTT. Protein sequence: CASSLFSGVTGELFF.

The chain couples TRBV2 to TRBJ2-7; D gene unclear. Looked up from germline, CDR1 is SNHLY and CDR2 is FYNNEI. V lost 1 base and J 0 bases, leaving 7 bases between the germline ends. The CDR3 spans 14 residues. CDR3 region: CASSEDEASYEQYF. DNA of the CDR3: TGTGCCAGCAGTGAAGATGAGGCCTCCTACGAGCAGTACTTC.

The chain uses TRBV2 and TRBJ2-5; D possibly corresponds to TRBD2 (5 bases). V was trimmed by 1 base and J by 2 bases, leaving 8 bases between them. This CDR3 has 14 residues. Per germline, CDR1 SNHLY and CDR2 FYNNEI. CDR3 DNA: TGTGCCAGCAGTGAAGGGACTCTTCAAGAGACCCAGTACTTC. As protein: CASSEGTLQETQYF.

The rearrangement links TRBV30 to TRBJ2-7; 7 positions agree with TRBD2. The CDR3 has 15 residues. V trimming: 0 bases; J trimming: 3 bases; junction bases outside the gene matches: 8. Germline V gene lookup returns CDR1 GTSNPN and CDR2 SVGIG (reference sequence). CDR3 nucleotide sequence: TGTGCCTGGAGTGTACTGGGGGGAGGGAACTACGAGCAGTACTTC. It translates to CAWSVLGGGNYEQYF. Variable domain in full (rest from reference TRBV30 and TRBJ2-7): SQTIHQWPATLVQPVGSPLSLECTVEGTSNPNLYWYRQAAGRGLQLLFYSVGIGQISSEVPQNLSASRPQDRQFILSSKKLLLSDSGFYLCAWSVLGGGNYEQYFGPGTRLTVT.

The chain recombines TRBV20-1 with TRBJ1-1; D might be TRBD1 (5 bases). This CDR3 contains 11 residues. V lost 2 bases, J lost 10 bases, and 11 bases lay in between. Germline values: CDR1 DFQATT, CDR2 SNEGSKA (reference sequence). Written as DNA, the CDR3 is TGCAGTGCTAGACAGGGTGTGGGAGCTTTCTTT. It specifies CSARQGVGAFF.

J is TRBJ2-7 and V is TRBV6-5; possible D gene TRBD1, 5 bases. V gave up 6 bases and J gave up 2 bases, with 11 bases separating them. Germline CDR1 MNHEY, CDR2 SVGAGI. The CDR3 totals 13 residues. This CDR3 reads CASRGQGTYEQYF. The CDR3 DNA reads TGTGCCAGCAGAGGACAAGGTACCTACGAGCAGTACTTC.

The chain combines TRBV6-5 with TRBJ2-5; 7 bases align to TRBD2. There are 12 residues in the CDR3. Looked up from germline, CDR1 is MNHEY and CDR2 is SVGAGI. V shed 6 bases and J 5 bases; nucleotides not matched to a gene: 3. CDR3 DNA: TGTGCCAGCAGAACTAGCGCTGAGACCCAGTACTTC. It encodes CASRTSAETQYF.

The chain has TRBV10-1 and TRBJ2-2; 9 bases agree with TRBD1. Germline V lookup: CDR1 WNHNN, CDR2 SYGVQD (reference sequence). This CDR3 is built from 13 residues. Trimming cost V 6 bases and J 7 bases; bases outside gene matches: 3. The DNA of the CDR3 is TGCGCCAGCAGAGGACAGGGGATCGGGGAGCTGTTTTTT. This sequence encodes CASRGQGIGELFF.

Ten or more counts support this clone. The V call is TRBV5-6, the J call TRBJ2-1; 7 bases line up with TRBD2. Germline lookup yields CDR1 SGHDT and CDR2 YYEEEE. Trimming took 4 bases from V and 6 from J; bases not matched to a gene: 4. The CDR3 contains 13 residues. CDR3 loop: CASSGRAFNEQFF. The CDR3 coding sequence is TGTGCCAGCAGCGGGAGGGCCTTCAATGAGCAGTTCTTC.

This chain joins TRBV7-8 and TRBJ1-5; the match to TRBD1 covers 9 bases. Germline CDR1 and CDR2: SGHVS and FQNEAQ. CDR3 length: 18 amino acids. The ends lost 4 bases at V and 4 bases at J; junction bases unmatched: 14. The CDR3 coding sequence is TGTGCCAGCAGCTCGGGGGGAATCGACAGGGGGTTTAATCAGCCCCAGCATTTT. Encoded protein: CASSSGGIDRGFNQPQHF.